The 9 T cell receptor beta chains below all came from one sample that was sequenced in a study of beta chain features in type 1 diabetes. The whole isolated RNA underwent reverse transcription, so sequencing captured expressed TCRB transcripts. TCRdb's copy holds only in-frame clones and misses some; the assay was immunoSEQ multiplex PCR. This table holds fewer than 350,000 clones, roughly 15% found once. For these TCRs, the target antigens are not known. The study, taken as a whole, reports: A moderate, significant TCRB CDR3 shortening appeared in type 1 diabetes across four CD4+ subsets.

Sequencing used naive CD4+ T cells from blood. The receptors originated from a young man with type 1 diabetes.

The chain combines TRBV15 with TRBJ2-2; TRBD2 matches at 7 bases. This CDR3 has 15 residues. V lost 3 bases and J lost 0; bases outside the gene matches: 1. Germline assignment: CDR1 LNHNV and CDR2 YYDKDF (reference sequence). This chain's CDR3 is CATSRGRANTGELFF. CDR3 DNA sequence: TGTGCCACCAGCAGGGGGAGGGCGAACACCGGGGAGCTGTTTTTT.

The genes are TRBV9 and TRBJ1-4; TRBD1 matches at 7 bases. The V gene's germline CDR1 is SGDLS and CDR2 YYNGEE. The CDR3 sequence is 16 residues long. The trim removed 4 bases at V and 1 base at J, leaving 7 bases unmatched. CDR3 in DNA: TGTGCCAGCAGCCCAACCCACAGGGGAACTAATGAAAAACTGTTTTTT. Protein product: CASSPTHRGTNEKLFF.

The chain is built from TRBV7-9 and TRBJ1-2; D is unclear. Looked up from germline, CDR1 is SEHNR and CDR2 is FQNEAQ (reference sequence). Trimming cost V 5 bases and J 2 bases, with 18 bases left between them. This CDR3 region has 16 residues. This CDR3 reads CASSPRVGRSNYGYTF. As DNA, the CDR3 is TGTGCCAGCAGCCCCCGCGTGGGCAGATCAAACTATGGCTACACCTTC.

The V gene is TRBV5-1, the J gene TRBJ2-2, with 7 bases that match TRBD2. Germline V gives CDR1 SGHRS, CDR2 YFSETQ. The CDR3 covers 16 residues. V lost 2 bases and J lost 4; bases outside the gene matches: 8. This CDR3 reads CASSLRGDLLTGELFF. The CDR3 coding sequence is TGCGCCAGCAGCTTACGGGGGGACCTTCTCACCGGGGAGCTGTTTTTT.

The V call is TRBV6-5, the J call TRBJ2-3, with 7 positions matching TRBD2. Germline trimming cut 2 bases from V and 0 bases from J; bases unmatched to any gene: 2. The CDR3 spans 15 residues. The germline gives CDR1 MNHEY, CDR2 SVGAGI. The CDR3 region is CASSYSGASTDTQYF. In nucleotides, the CDR3 is TGTGCCAGCAGTTACAGCGGGGCTAGCACAGATACGCAGTATTTT.

The rearrangement links TRBV27 to TRBJ2-7; TRBD2 agrees at 7 bases. Losses at the gene ends were 5 bases for V and 2 bases for J; bases not matched to a gene: 9. The CDR3 spans 15 residues. Germline V gene lookup returns CDR1 MNHEY and CDR2 SMNVEV (reference sequence). DNA of the CDR3: TGTGCCAGCAGTCCTCGACTAGCCGGACCCTACGAGCAGTACTTC. It specifies CASSPRLAGPYEQYF.

The chain recombines TRBV5-4 with TRBJ2-3, with 9 bases fitting TRBD2. Germline V gene data show CDR1 as SGHNT and CDR2 as YYREEE (reference sequence). The CDR3 spans 15 residues. V was pared by 0 bases and J by 4 bases, with 3 bases of the junction left unmatched. The CDR3 DNA is TGTGCCAGCAGCTTGGGCGGCGGGGGGGCAGATACGCAGTATTTT. Translated: CASSLGGGGADTQYF.

This clone was seen more than once but under ten times. The genes are TRBV6-5 and TRBJ2-2, with 8 bases matching TRBD1. Trimming at V came to 6 bases and at J to 10 bases, leaving 7 bases not matched to a gene. CDR1 is MNHEY, CDR2 SVGAGI, per germline. There are 13 residues in the CDR3. CDR3 sequence reads: CASSRDRGEELFF. The CDR3 bases are TGTGCCAGCAGCCGAGACAGGGGCGAGGAGCTGTTTTTT.

This clone has more than one count but fewer than ten. The gene calls are TRBV19 and TRBJ1-5; 8 positions match TRBD1. Germline trimming cut 3 bases from V and 1 base from J; bases unmatched to any gene: 5. Germline lookup yields CDR1 LNHDA and CDR2 SQIVND (reference sequence). This CDR3 comprises 16 residues. The CDR3 region has the DNA TGTGCCAGTAGTATGTGGACAGGGACGAGCAATCAGCCCCAGCATTTT. Protein: CASSMWTGTSNQPQHF. Drawing the rest from reference TRBV19 and TRBJ1-5, the complete variable domain is DGGITQSPKYLFRKEGQNVTLSCEQNLNHDAMYWYRQDPGQGLRLIYYSQIVNDFQKGDIAEGYSVSREKKESFPLTVTSAQKNPTAFYLCASSMWTGTSNQPQHFGDGTRLSIL.